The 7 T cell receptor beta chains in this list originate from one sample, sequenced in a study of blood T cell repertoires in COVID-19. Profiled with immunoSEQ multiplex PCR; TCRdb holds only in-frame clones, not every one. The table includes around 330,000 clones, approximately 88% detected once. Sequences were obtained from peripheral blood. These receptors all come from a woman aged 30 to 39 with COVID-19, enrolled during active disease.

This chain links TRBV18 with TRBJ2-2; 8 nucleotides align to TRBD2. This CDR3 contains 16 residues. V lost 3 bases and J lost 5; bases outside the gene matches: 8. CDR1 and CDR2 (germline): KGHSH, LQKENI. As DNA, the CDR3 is TGTGCCAGCTCACCCAACCGGGGGGGCTCGACCGGGGAGCTGTTTTTT. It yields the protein CASSPNRGGSTGELFF.

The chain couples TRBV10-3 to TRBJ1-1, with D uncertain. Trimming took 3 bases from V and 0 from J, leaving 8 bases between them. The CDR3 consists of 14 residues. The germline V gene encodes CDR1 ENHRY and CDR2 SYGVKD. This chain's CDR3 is CAISESGMNTEAFF. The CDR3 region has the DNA TGTGCCATCAGTGAATCGGGAATGAACACTGAAGCTTTCTTT.

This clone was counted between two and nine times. The CDR3, as DNA: TGTGCCAGCAGTATCGGACAGTATAATTCACCCCTCCACTTT. The encoded protein is CASSIGQYNSPLHF. The gene calls are TRBV28 and TRBJ1-6, with D perhaps TRBD1 (6 bases). The germline V and J ends were trimmed by 5 bases and 4 bases, with 9 bases remaining between them. Germline CDR1 reads MDHEN; CDR2 reads SYDVKM. CDR3 size: 14 residues.

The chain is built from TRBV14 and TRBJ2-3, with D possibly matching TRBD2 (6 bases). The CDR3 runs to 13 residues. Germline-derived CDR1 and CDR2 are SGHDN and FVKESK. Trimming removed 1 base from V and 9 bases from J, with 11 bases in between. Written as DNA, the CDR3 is TGTGCCAGCAGCCAAGGTGGAGGGGACACGCAGTATTTT. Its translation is CASSQGGGDTQYF.

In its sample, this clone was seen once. The CDR3 sequence: CATSSSNYVNTEAFF. The CDR3, as DNA: TGTGCCACCAGCTCGAGTAACTACGTGAACACTGAAGCTTTCTTT. The chain is built from TRBV15 and TRBJ1-1; D gene unclear. Germline V gene sequence: CDR1 LNHNV, CDR2 YYDKDF (reference sequence). Trimming left V 5 bases short and J 0 bases short, with 13 bases between. This CDR3 is built from 15 residues.

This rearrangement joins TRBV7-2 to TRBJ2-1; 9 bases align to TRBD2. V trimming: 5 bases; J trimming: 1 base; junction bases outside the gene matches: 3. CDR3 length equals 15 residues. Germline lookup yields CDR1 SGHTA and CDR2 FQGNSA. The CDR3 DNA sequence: TGTGCCAGCAGCCCAGCGGGGGGATCCTACAATGAGCAGTTCTTC. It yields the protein CASSPAGGSYNEQFF.

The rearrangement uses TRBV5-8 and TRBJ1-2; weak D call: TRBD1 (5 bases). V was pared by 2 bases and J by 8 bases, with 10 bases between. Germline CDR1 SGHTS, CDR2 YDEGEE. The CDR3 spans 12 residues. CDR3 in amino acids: CASSLTGGGYTF. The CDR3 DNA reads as TGTGCCAGCAGCTTAACCGGGGGGGGCTACACCTTC.